These 10 T cell receptor beta chains originate from one sample sequenced in a study of identical twins. MiXCR was run by TCRdb on the 5' RACE reads, yielding one entry per CDR3 protein. The sample has hundreds of thousands of distinct CDR3 sequences; around a sixth are singletons. In addition, the sample was reused for a study of T cells expressing NK-cell markers.

Sequencing input: PBMCs. The receptors shown here come from a woman under 30 in good health.

V and J are TRBV10-3 and TRBJ1-1; TRBD1 might be the D (5 bases). The CDR3 loop spans 12 amino acids. CDR1 and CDR2 from the germline V gene are ENHRY and SYGVKD. The CDR3 here is CVSGERGTEAFF. In DNA, the CDR3 is TGTGTTTCGGGGGAACGGGGGACTGAAGCTTTCTTT.

This clonotype was detected many times. This chain joins TRBV29-1 and TRBJ1-2; D might be TRBD1 (5 bases). The CDR3 length is 13 residues. Germline V gene data show CDR1 as SQVTM and CDR2 as ANQGSEA. V was shortened by 8 bases and J by 2 bases, with 15 bases between the two germline ends. CDR3 loop: CSTRTLINYGYTF. The CDR3 DNA follows: TGCAGCACTCGGACACTGATAAACTATGGCTACACCTTC. Variable domain in full (rest from reference TRBV29-1 and TRBJ1-2): SAVISQKPSRDICQRGTSLTIQCQVDSQVTMMFWYRQQPGQSLTLIATANQGSEATYESGFVIDKFPISRPNLTFSTLTVSNMSPEDSSIYLCSTRTLINYGYTFGSGTRLTVV.

The gene calls are TRBV18 and TRBJ2-6, with 7 nucleotides matching TRBD1. With 4 bases clipped from V and 0 bases from J, the junction kept 6 bases outside the gene matches. CDR1 is KGHSH, CDR2 LQKENI, per germline. The CDR3 is 17 amino acids. CDR3: CASSLSTGSSGANVLTF. The CDR3 DNA sequence: TGTGCCAGCTCACTTTCGACAGGGAGCTCTGGGGCCAACGTCCTGACTTTC.

This chain links TRBV10-3 with TRBJ2-2, with 9 bases fitting TRBD1. The ends lost 10 bases at V and 1 base at J; junction bases unmatched: 7. The length of the CDR3 is 15 residues. Germline CDR1 ENHRY, CDR2 SYGVKD. CDR3 loop: CATSGTGKNTGELFF. CDR3 bases: TGTGCCACCTCCGGGACAGGGAAGAACACCGGGGAGCTGTTTTTT.

V is TRBV5-6 and J is TRBJ1-3, with D perhaps TRBD1 (5 bases). V lost 3 bases and J lost 8, with 21 bases in between. The germline gives CDR1 SGHDT, CDR2 YYEEEE. The CDR3 loop spans 16 amino acids. CDR3 residues: CASSWAGNLAWDTIYF. In DNA form, the CDR3 reads TGTGCCAGCAGCTGGGCAGGGAATTTGGCTTGGGACACCATATATTTT.

This clonotype was counted only a few times. This rearrangement joins TRBV27 to TRBJ2-2; D is undetermined. This CDR3 contains 15 residues. CDR1 MNHEY and CDR2 SMNVEV come from the germline V gene (reference sequence). Trimming removed 4 bases at V and 7 bases at J, with 16 bases between. The CDR3 DNA follows: TGTGCCAGCAGTTGGGATAGACCTACGGACGGGGAGCTGTTTTTT. Translated: CASSWDRPTDGELFF.

This clonotype was counted a few times. This rearrangement joins TRBV4-2 to TRBJ1-2; no definite D call. CDR3 length: 14 residues. The germline V gene has CDR1 LGHNA and CDR2 YNFKEQ. V lost 0 bases and J 3 bases, leaving 8 bases between the germline ends. The CDR3 DNA reads as TGTGCCAGCAGCCAAGAAGGACGGCACTATGGCTACACCTTC. Translating gives CASSQEGRHYGYTF.

The gene calls are TRBV6-5 and TRBJ1-1; D uncertain. Between the trimmed V and J ends, which lost 3 bases and 5 bases, there was a span of 10 bases. The CDR3 totals 13 residues. CDR1 and CDR2 from the germline V gene are MNHEY and SVGAGI. The CDR3 coding sequence is TGTGCCAGCAGTTATGGGAGAAGAACTGAAGCTTTCTTT. It specifies CASSYGRRTEAFF.

The chain has TRBV6-5 and TRBJ2-3, with D maybe TRBD2 (6 bases). The V gene lost 3 bases and the J gene lost 2 bases, with 9 bases spanning the gap. Germline V gene lookup returns CDR1 MNHEY and CDR2 SVGAGI. This CDR3 is 14 amino acids long. The DNA for the CDR3 is TGTGCCAGCAGTTATGGGGGGTACACAGATACGCAGTATTTT. Translation gives CASSYGGYTDTQYF.

This clonotype was seen a few times. The chain is built from TRBV7-2 and TRBJ1-1; unclear D gene. The CDR3 spans 15 residues. The germline V and J ends were trimmed by 5 bases and 3 bases, with 16 bases remaining between them. The germline V gene encodes CDR1 SGHTA and CDR2 FQGNSA. CDR3 nucleotides: TGTGCCAGCAGCCCTGAACTTTTCCCCGACACTGAAGCTTTCTTT. Its protein is CASSPELFPDTEAFF.